Each of the 29 T cell receptor beta chains below was sequenced from the same sample in a study of blood T cell repertoires in COVID-19. Only in-frame clones appear in the TCRdb table, and some are missing; sequencing was by immunoSEQ multiplex PCR. In the table there are roughly 300,000 clones, around 86% of which are singletons. Sequences were obtained from peripheral blood. The receptors derive from a human donor in a cohort sampled during active COVID-19.

The V and J genes are TRBV15 and TRBJ2-7; 7 nucleotides align to TRBD1. Trimming took 6 bases from V and 0 from J; bases not matched to a gene: 8. CDR3 length equals 15 residues. Looked up from germline, CDR1 is LNHNV and CDR2 is YYDKDF (reference sequence). The CDR3 reads CATSKDRTSSYEQYF. The CDR3 nucleotides are TGTGCCACCAGTAAGGACAGGACAAGCTCCTACGAGCAGTACTTC.

The CDR3 bases are TGCGCCAGCAGCGCAGGGCCGGGGAACACTGAAGCTTTCTTT. It encodes CASSAGPGNTEAFF. J is TRBJ1-1 and V is TRBV5-1; the D gene is possibly TRBD1 (5 bases). The V end was cut by 4 bases, the J end by 1 base, with 11 bases between. This CDR3 region has 14 residues. Per germline, CDR1 SGHRS and CDR2 YFSETQ.

This clone was detected a few times. The rearrangement links TRBV7-9 to TRBJ1-2; 7 bases fit TRBD1. CDR1 and CDR2 from the germline V gene are SEHNR and FQNEAQ (reference sequence). J was trimmed by 2 bases and V by 3 bases; bases with no gene match: 3. The CDR3 spans 14 residues. CDR3 residues: CASSFTGVNYGYTF. In DNA, the CDR3 is TGTGCCAGCAGCTTCACAGGGGTGAACTATGGCTACACCTTC.

The chain employs TRBV5-4 and TRBJ1-1; 7 bases match TRBD1. The germline CDR1 and CDR2 sequences are SGHNT and YYREEE (reference sequence). With V trimmed by 2 bases and J by 6 bases, 19 bases remained unmatched. CDR3 length: 18 residues. The CDR3 nucleotides are TGTGCCAGCAGCTTAGGAGGGGCATGGAGACAGGGAGGCGCTGAAGCTTTCTTT. This gives the protein CASSLGGAWRQGGAEAFF.

The J gene is TRBJ2-1, the V gene TRBV5-1, with a tentative D call TRBD1 (6 bases). From germline, CDR1 is SGHRS and CDR2 YFSETQ. This CDR3 contains 12 residues. V lost 4 bases and J lost 7, with 9 bases in between. The CDR3 here is CASSLGQNEQFF. CDR3 bases: TGCGCCAGCAGCCTCGGACAGAATGAGCAGTTCTTC.

For this clone: The sample contains more than one DNA sequence encoding this CDR3. The chain carries TRBV29-1 and TRBJ1-1; D unclear. CDR1 and CDR2 (germline): SQVTM, ANQGSEA. The length of the CDR3 is 11 residues. Between the trimmed V and J ends, which lost 5 bases and 1 base, there was a span of 5 bases. The DNA for the CDR3 is TGCAGCGTTCGGGAGAACACTGAAGCTTTCTTT. This gives the protein CSVRENTEAFF.

The chain employs TRBV9 and TRBJ1-2, with 9 bases fitting TRBD1. The CDR3 contains 15 residues. CDR1 SGDLS and CDR2 YYNGEE come from the germline V gene. Germline trimming cut 0 bases from V and 4 bases from J; bases unmatched to any gene: 4. In DNA form, the CDR3 reads TGTGCCAGCAGCGTAGGACAGGGGGGAAGCTATGGCTACACCTTC. As protein: CASSVGQGGSYGYTF.

This chain connects TRBV5-4 to TRBJ2-1; 11 bases are shared with TRBD2. The V gene end was trimmed by 7 bases and the J gene end by 7 bases; junction bases not matched to a gene: 7. The CDR3 extends over 14 amino acids. Per the germline V gene, CDR1 is SGHNT and CDR2 is YYREEE (reference sequence). The CDR3 DNA sequence: TGTGCCAGCGGGATAGCGGGAGGGAATAATGAGCAGTTCTTC. It encodes CASGIAGGNNEQFF. The full variable domain, completed using reference TRBV5-4 and TRBJ2-1, is ETGVTQSPTHLIKTRGQQVTLRCSSQSGHNTVSWYQQALGQGPQFIFQYYREEENGRGNFPPRFSGLQFPNYSSELNVNALELDDSALYLCASGIAGGNNEQFFGPGTRLTVL.

CDR3 loop: CASSRSGRSENEQFF. CDR3 sequence (DNA): TGTGCCAGTAGCCGTAGCGGGAGGAGCGAGAATGAGCAGTTCTTC. The chain recombines TRBV19 with TRBJ2-1; TRBD2 agrees at 10 bases. Germline trimming cut 6 bases from V and 7 bases from J; bases unmatched to any gene: 9. This CDR3 is 15 amino acids long. Germline V gene lookup returns CDR1 LNHDA and CDR2 SQIVND (reference sequence). The full variable domain, its missing parts supplied by reference TRBV19 and TRBJ2-1, is DGGITQSPKYLFRKEGQNVTLSCEQNLNHDAMYWYRQDPGQGLRLIYYSQIVNDFQKGDIAEGYSVSREKKESFPLTVTSAQKNPTAFYLCASSRSGRSENEQFFGPGTRLTVL.

The chain joins TRBV19 to TRBJ1-5; TRBD1 is a possible D gene (5 bases). Germline lookup yields CDR1 LNHDA and CDR2 SQIVND (reference sequence). Trimming took off 7 bases at V and 2 bases at J, with 18 bases between the two ends. This CDR3 is 16 amino acids long. CDR3 residues: CASTKGQGRGNQPQHF. CDR3 DNA sequence: TGTGCCAGTACGAAAGGCCAGGGAAGGGGCAATCAGCCCCAGCATTTT.

The CDR3 spells CASSLQGTSGDEQFF. In DNA form, the CDR3 reads TGTGCCAGCTCACTACAGGGGACTAGCGGGGATGAGCAGTTCTTC. The chain joins TRBV18 to TRBJ2-1; 13 nucleotides match TRBD2. Germline lookup yields CDR1 KGHSH and CDR2 LQKENI. The CDR3 has 15 amino acids. The junction had 5 bases not matched to a gene; V was cut back by 4 bases and J by 8 bases.

The V gene is TRBV27, the J gene TRBJ2-3, with no clear D. The CDR3 has 15 residues. V lost 3 bases to trimming and J lost 7 bases, with 17 bases between them. The germline V gene has CDR1 MNHEY and CDR2 SMNVEV (reference sequence). This chain's CDR3 is CASSFEAPPTYTQYF. The CDR3 DNA follows: TGTGCCAGCAGTTTTGAAGCCCCCCCCACTTATACGCAGTATTTT.

The gene calls are TRBV9 and TRBJ2-1, with D hard to call. In germline, CDR1 is SGDLS, CDR2 YYNGEE. The V end lost 0 bases, the J end lost 0 bases, and 10 bases lay between the germline ends. The length of the CDR3 is 16 residues. The CDR3 sequence: CASSVGAESSYNEQFF. The CDR3 bases are TGTGCCAGCAGCGTAGGCGCGGAAAGCTCCTACAATGAGCAGTTCTTC.

V and J are TRBV11-3 and TRBJ1-1; a weak D match, TRBD1 (5 bases). Germline V lookup: CDR1 SGHNT, CDR2 YENEEA. The CDR3 covers 15 residues. V was pared by 3 bases and J by 1 base, with 12 bases between. Here the CDR3 reads CASSLTGTGNTEAFF. DNA of the CDR3: TGTGCCAGCAGCTTGACCGGGACTGGGAACACTGAAGCTTTCTTT.

This clone was seen just once. This sequence joins TRBV24-1 and TRBJ2-5; possibly TRBD1 for D (6 bases). CDR1 is KGHDR, CDR2 SFDVKD, per germline. The CDR3 is made up of 16 amino acids. Trimming cost V 5 bases and J 2 bases, with 17 bases left between them. The CDR3 coding sequence is TGTGCCACCAGTGCCCCCTCCCGGGACACTCAAGAGACCCAGTACTTC. The encoded protein is CATSAPSRDTQETQYF.

V and J are TRBV5-5 and TRBJ2-7; D not certain. CDR3 length equals 13 residues. Deletions cut 5 bases from V and 0 bases from J, with 9 bases between. CDR1 SGHKS and CDR2 YYEKEE come from the germline V gene (reference sequence). CDR3 in DNA: TGTGCCAGCAGGAACAGATTCTCCTACGAGCAGTACTTC. As protein: CASRNRFSYEQYF.

This clone was found a few times. This chain connects TRBV6-5 to TRBJ1-2; TRBD1 agrees at 8 bases. The CDR3 runs to 12 residues. Germline lookup yields CDR1 MNHEY and CDR2 SVGAGI. V trimming: 2 bases; J trimming: 14 bases; junction bases outside the gene matches: 7. The CDR3 is CASSYKTGERTF. CDR3 bases: TGTGCCAGCAGTTACAAGACAGGGGAGAGAACCTTC.

The chain links TRBV18 to TRBJ1-1; D may be TRBD1 (5 bases). The CDR3 is 14 residues long. Trimming cost V 6 bases and J 8 bases, with 19 bases left between them. CDR1 and CDR2 from the germline V gene are KGHSH and LQKENI. CDR3 DNA: TGTGCCAGCTCCCCCAATTGGGCCAGGGCGGAAGCTTTCTTT. This gives the protein CASSPNWARAEAFF. The entire variable domain, with the rest obtained from reference TRBV18 and TRBJ1-1, is as follows: NAGVMQNPRHLVRRRGQEARLRCSPMKGHSHVYWYRQLPEEGLKFMVYLQKENIIDESGMPKERFSAEFPKEGPSILRIQQVVRGDSAAYFCASSPNWARAEAFFGQGTRLTVV.

This chain links TRBV7-2 with TRBJ2-3; 9 bases fit TRBD2. From germline, CDR1 is SGHTA and CDR2 FQGNSA. With V trimmed by 5 bases and J by 4 bases, 13 bases remained unmatched. The length of the CDR3 is 17 residues. DNA for the CDR3: TGTGCCAGCAGCCCCCGAGGGGCTAGCGGGACTTCAGATACGCAGTATTTT. As protein: CASSPRGASGTSDTQYF.

V and J are TRBV7-2 and TRBJ2-1, with D possibly matching TRBD2 (6 bases). This CDR3 is 15 amino acids long. Trimming left V 1 base short and J 4 bases short, with 11 bases between. Germline assignment: CDR1 SGHTA and CDR2 FQGNSA. This CDR3 reads CASSLGAGRYNEQFF. The DNA of the CDR3 is TGTGCCAGCAGCTTAGGCGCGGGAAGGTACAATGAGCAGTTCTTC.

J is TRBJ2-1 and V is TRBV6-1, with 7 bases matching TRBD1. CDR3 length: 18 amino acids. The junction had 13 bases not matched to a gene; V was cut back by 4 bases and J by 1 base. Looked up from germline, CDR1 is MNHNS and CDR2 is SASEGT. This CDR3 reads CASSAEVYYRGSYNEQFF. CDR3 nucleotide sequence: TGTGCCAGCAGTGCCGAGGTTTATTACAGGGGATCCTACAATGAGCAGTTCTTC.

This clone showed up just once. The genes are TRBV5-4 and TRBJ2-7; 8 bases are a match to TRBD2. CDR1 is SGHNT, CDR2 YYREEE, per germline (reference sequence). Trimming at V came to 4 bases and at J to 0 bases, leaving 6 bases not matched to a gene. The length of the CDR3 is 15 residues. This CDR3 reads CASSPGGFSSYEQYF. As DNA, the CDR3 is TGTGCCAGCAGCCCGGGAGGGTTTAGCTCCTACGAGCAGTACTTC.

The chain combines TRBV7-3 with TRBJ1-1; D is ambiguous. CDR1 SGHTA and CDR2 FQGTGA come from the germline V gene. The ends were cut back, 4 bases at V and 0 bases at J, with 12 bases in the middle. The CDR3 has 15 residues. The DNA for the CDR3 is TGTGCCAGCAGCTCTGGACCGGGGATGAACACTGAAGCTTTCTTT. The encoded protein is CASSSGPGMNTEAFF.

The gene calls are TRBV19 and TRBJ1-5; no definite D call. Germline values: CDR1 LNHDA, CDR2 SQIVND (reference sequence). The CDR3 runs 16 residues. V was shortened by 2 bases and J by 2 bases, with 13 bases between the two germline ends. The CDR3 spells CASSIRNRGRNQPQHF. DNA for the CDR3: TGTGCCAGTAGTATACGGAATCGGGGTCGCAATCAGCCCCAGCATTTT.

The genes are TRBV28 and TRBJ2-7, with 7 nucleotides matching TRBD2. Trimming removed 6 bases from V and 3 bases from J; junction bases left unmatched: 5. The CDR3 runs 13 residues. CDR1 is MDHEN and CDR2 is SYDVKM in the germline V gene. The CDR3 here is CASRPSGNYEQYF. As DNA, the CDR3 is TGTGCCAGCAGGCCGAGCGGGAACTACGAGCAGTACTTC.

The chain has TRBV6-5 and TRBJ2-7; TRBD2 aligns across 7 bases. The germline gives CDR1 MNHEY, CDR2 SVGAGI. Losses at the gene ends were 2 bases for V and 3 bases for J; bases not matched to a gene: 10. This CDR3 contains 16 residues. For the CDR3, the DNA is TGTGCCAGCAGTTACGGCGACGGGGGGTCCCGCTACGAGCAGTACTTC. This gives the protein CASSYGDGGSRYEQYF.

The J gene is TRBJ2-2, the V gene TRBV18; D gene ambiguous. Trimming left V 3 bases short and J 6 bases short, with 11 bases between. CDR1 is KGHSH and CDR2 is LQKENI in the germline V gene. The CDR3 spans 14 residues. DNA of the CDR3: TGTGCCAGCTCACCTATAAAGCTGGCCGGGGAGCTGTTTTTT. As protein: CASSPIKLAGELFF.

CDR3 bases: TGTGCCAGCGGGGGGTCATGGAATCAGCCCCAGCATTTT. It translates to CASGGSWNQPQHF. The J gene is TRBJ1-5, the V gene TRBV6-5, with D tentatively TRBD1 (5 bases). This CDR3 spans 13 amino acids. Trimming cost V 8 bases and J 4 bases, with 12 bases left between them. CDR1 is MNHEY, CDR2 SVGAGI, per germline.

This sequence joins TRBV7-2 and TRBJ1-1, with D maybe TRBD1 (5 bases). V gave up 5 bases and J gave up 5 bases, with 15 bases separating them. Germline loops: CDR1 SGHTA, CDR2 FQGNSA. This CDR3 has 14 residues. The CDR3 DNA follows: TGTGCCAGCAGCGTGGGGGGGAGGGAAACTGAAGCTTTCTTT. Protein: CASSVGGRETEAFF. Drawing the rest from reference TRBV7-2 and TRBJ1-1, the complete variable domain is GAGVSQSPSNKVTEKGKDVELRCDPISGHTALYWYRQSLGQGLEFLIYFQGNSAPDKSGLPSDRFSAERTGGSVSTLTIQRTQQEDSAVYLCASSVGGRETEAFFGQGTRLTVV.